These 12 T cell receptor beta chains came from one sample sequenced in a study of CD8 T cells in ankylosing spondylitis. TCRdb ran MiXCR on the 5' RACE reads and lists one entry per CDR3 protein. The sample holds roughly 230,000 distinct CDR3 sequences, over 9.5% seen once. Sequencing was done on a sample of blood, either unsorted or a sorted T cell fraction (not recorded which). Every receptor here comes from a male donor with ankylosing spondylitis or in good health (not recorded which).

The chain joins TRBV2 to TRBJ1-2; no firm D call. Germline V gene data show CDR1 as SNHLY and CDR2 as FYNNEI. Trimming removed 6 bases at V and 1 base at J, with 12 bases between. The CDR3 extends over 14 amino acids. This CDR3 is CASSGRLLNYGYTF. CDR3 bases: TGTGCCAGCAGCGGCAGGCTTCTTAACTATGGCTACACCTTC.

This clonotype has a handful of counts. The rearrangement uses TRBV11-1 and TRBJ2-5, with D perhaps TRBD2 (5 bases). The CDR3 sequence is 20 residues long. Deletions cut 0 bases from V and 5 bases from J, with 28 bases between. Germline assignment: CDR1 SGHAT and CDR2 FQDESV (reference sequence). The CDR3 reads CASSLAVPPMRSGRAETQYF. In nucleotides, the CDR3 is TGTGCCAGCAGCTTAGCTGTCCCTCCTATGAGGAGCGGTAGAGCGGAGACCCAGTACTTC.

This clonotype was recorded many times. The rearrangement uses TRBV5-1 and TRBJ2-1, with D possibly matching TRBD1 (5 bases). The CDR3 loop spans 16 amino acids. From germline, CDR1 is SGHRS and CDR2 YFSETQ. V was shortened by 0 bases and J by 2 bases, with 12 bases between the two germline ends. CDR3 coding DNA: TGCGCCAGCAGCTTGGATACAGGAAACCCCTACAATGAGCAGTTCTTC. It yields the protein CASSLDTGNPYNEQFF.

This clonotype was counted many times. This chain links TRBV5-1 with TRBJ1-1, with D tentatively TRBD1 (5 bases). Looked up from germline, CDR1 is SGHRS and CDR2 is YFSETQ. The CDR3 runs 15 residues. V lost 2 bases and J 1 base, leaving 12 bases between the germline ends. The CDR3 sequence is CASSLSGTANTEAFF. The CDR3 DNA sequence: TGCGCCAGCAGCTTATCCGGGACGGCGAACACTGAAGCTTTCTTT.

This clonotype was seen ten or more times. V gene TRBV5-4 combines with J gene TRBJ2-1; 10 bases agree with TRBD1. Germline V gene lookup returns CDR1 SGHNT and CDR2 YYREEE (reference sequence). The CDR3 length is 17 residues. V shed 3 bases, J shed 7 bases, and the junction held 13 bases outside the gene matches. In DNA, the CDR3 is TGTGCCAGCAGCTCCCCCAAACGGGACAGGGGTAAAAATGAGCAGTTCTTC. This codes for CASSSPKRDRGKNEQFF.

The sample holds a few counts of this clonotype. Its ends do not fully match the called genes, so a read error is possible. The genes are TRBV5-1 and TRBJ2-2, with D possibly matching TRBD2 (5 bases). Germline V CDR1 and CDR2: SGHRS, YFSETQ. CDR3 length: 13 residues. This CDR3 reads CASGTANTGELFF. In DNA form, the CDR3 reads TGTGCCAGCGGCACCGCGAACACCGGGGAGCTGTTTTTT.

A note on this clonotype: A single base separates this from a much larger clone, so it may be a read error. The J gene is TRBJ2-3, the V gene TRBV7-2; D gene unclear. The CDR3 extends over 12 amino acids. CDR1 and CDR2 (germline): SGHTA, FQGNSA. The CDR3 DNA is TGTGCCAACAGCTCCGTCACAGATACGCAGTATTTT. It specifies CANSSVTDTQYF. Together with reference TRBV7-2 and TRBJ2-3, the CDR3 gives the full variable domain: GAGVSQSPSNKVTEKGKDVELRCDPISGHTALYWYRQSLGQGLEFLIYFQGNSAPDKSGLPSDRFSAERTGGSVSTLTIQRTQQEDSAVYLCANSSVTDTQYFGPGTRLTVL.

This clonotype was recorded many times. The chain couples TRBV6-5 to TRBJ1-1; D is unclear. The CDR3 extends over 17 amino acids. Trimming removed 4 bases at V and 0 bases at J, with 18 bases between. From germline, CDR1 is MNHEY and CDR2 SVGAGI. This CDR3 reads CASSSYPEVFMNTEAFF. The CDR3 bases are TGTGCCAGCAGTTCCTACCCCGAAGTCTTTATGAACACTGAAGCTTTCTTT.

Regarding this clonotype: A much larger clone differs from this one at a single base, so this may be a read error. Without the conserved terminal phenylalanine or tryptophan, this CDR3 likely stems from a read error. This rearrangement joins TRBV6-1 to TRBJ2-2; D not certain. Germline CDR1 reads MNHNS; CDR2 reads SASEGT. This CDR3 spans 13 amino acids. V gave up 6 bases and J gave up 6 bases, with 11 bases separating them. The CDR3 spells CASSPAKAGELFL. CDR3 DNA sequence: TGTGCCAGCAGCCCCGCAAAGGCCGGGGAGCTGTTTCTT.

This clonotype has only one observation. A read error may be the cause here, since a much bigger clone is one base away. This chain uses TRBV27 with TRBJ2-1; the D is unclear. The V end lost 4 bases, the J end lost 7 bases, and 8 bases lay between the germline ends. This CDR3 has 12 residues. Germline assignment: CDR1 MNHEY and CDR2 SMNVEV (reference sequence). The CDR3 is CASSSIPNEQFF. CDR3 bases: TGTGCCAGCAGTTCAATCCCAAATGAGCAGTTCTTC.

The chain recombines TRBV20-1 with TRBJ2-2; a weak D match, TRBD2 (6 bases). This CDR3 spans 14 amino acids. Germline CDR1 and CDR2: DFQATT and SNEGSKA (reference sequence). Trimming left V 6 bases short and J 6 bases short, with 17 bases between. The CDR3 DNA is TGCAGTGCCCGCGGGGCAGAGGTCTCCGGGGAGCTGTTTTTT. It yields the protein CSARGAEVSGELFF.

The table lists this clonotype with many counts. The gene calls are TRBV27 and TRBJ1-4; 10 bases map to TRBD1. This CDR3 has 16 amino acids. The germline gives CDR1 MNHEY, CDR2 SMNVEV (reference sequence). V lost 5 bases to trimming and J lost 7 bases; unmatched junction nucleotides: 10. The CDR3 nucleotides read TGTGCCAGCAGTCGGCGCACCGACAGGGGGCCTGAAAAACTGTTTTTT. Translation gives CASSRRTDRGPEKLFF.